This T cell receptor beta chain is drawn from a study of T cell responses to AZD1222 COVID-19 vaccine. With V trimmed by 0 bases and J by 7 bases, 4 bases remained unmatched. The CDR3 sequence is 16 residues long. The V gene's germline CDR1 is SGHTA and CDR2 FQGTGA. Clones were read by immunoSEQ multiplex PCR, and TCRdb kept only the in-frame ones, dropping some. Here the sample spans 86,000 or so clones, around 83% being singletons. Sequences were derived from peripheral blood, sampled 28 days after the second AZD1222 dose. The V call is TRBV7-3, the J call TRBJ2-1; 12 nucleotides agree with TRBD2. This receptor was obtained from an adult who received the AZD1222 COVID-19 vaccine. CDR3 sequence: CASSLTSSGRGNEQFF. CDR3 nucleotides: TGTGCCAGCAGCTTAACTTCTAGCGGGAGGGGTAATGAGCAGTTCTTC.